The clone carrying this T cell receptor beta chain was picked up a small number of times. Its target is unknown. These data come from a study of PD-1 blockade in classical Hodgkin lymphoma. Points from the study as a whole: TCR diversity rose significantly by C4D1 in CD4+ but not CD8+ cells. Before treatment, TCR diversity in newly diagnosed patients was reportedly lower than in healthy donors. Factors driving the repertoire differences, possibly disease activity or prior therapy, remain undefined.

This table comes from immunoSEQ multiplex PCR, and its TCRdb copy is limited to in-frame clones, with some not included. The table has some 45,000 clones, 88% seen once; the top ten hold just over 9%. The CDR3 totals 15 residues. Trimming left V 3 bases short and J 4 bases short, with 16 bases between. Germline V CDR1 and CDR2: SGHNT, YYREEE (reference sequence). Each and every patient relapsed after autologous stem cell transplantation, and patients got differing brentuximab vedotin exposure. This chain links TRBV5-4 with TRBJ1-2; perhaps TRBD1 as D (6 bases). This sequence originates from a human donor with classical Hodgkin lymphoma. This material consisted of peripheral blood mononuclear cells (PBMCs), taken at baseline. The CDR3 region is CASSSPSDRIYGYTF. CDR3 bases: TGTGCCAGCAGCTCCCCTTCCGACAGGATCTATGGCTACACCTTC.